These 5 T cell receptor beta chains originate from one sample sequenced in a study of Tregs in tolerant kidney transplant recipients. Produced via immunoSEQ multiplex PCR; TCRdb's table is partial and in-frame only. Of around 30,000 clones listed, 70% to 85% are singletons. Which antigens these TCRs recognize remains unknown. Sequenced input: Tregs from blood cultured with allogeneic cells. These receptors were collected from a human donor in good health.

The chain employs TRBV10-3 and TRBJ1-4, with 9 bases identical to TRBD1. CDR1 ENHRY and CDR2 SYGVKD come from the germline V gene. The junction had 3 bases not matched to a gene; V was cut back by 2 bases and J by 8 bases. This CDR3 comprises 14 residues. CDR3 region: CAISEGTGKEKLFF. The CDR3 DNA reads as TGTGCCATCAGTGAGGGGACAGGGAAGGAAAAACTGTTTTTT.

This clone was seen only once. The V and J genes are TRBV6-1 and TRBJ1-6; 8 nucleotides line up with TRBD1. V dropped 3 bases and J dropped 9; count of bases not matched to a gene: 4. The germline V gene encodes CDR1 MNHNS and CDR2 SASEGT. The CDR3 is 14 residues long. This CDR3 is CASSDRGLVSPLHF. The CDR3 DNA reads as TGTGCCAGCAGTGACAGGGGGCTAGTTTCACCCCTCCACTTT.

The chain couples TRBV30 to TRBJ1-1, with D perhaps TRBD1 (5 bases). Per germline, CDR1 GTSNPN and CDR2 SVGIG (reference sequence). The V gene lost 0 bases and the J gene lost 1 base, with 12 bases spanning the gap. The CDR3 totals 15 residues. The CDR3 reads CAWSVMGVGNTEAFF. The CDR3, as DNA: TGTGCCTGGAGTGTAATGGGGGTGGGGAACACTGAAGCTTTCTTT.

The chain recombines TRBV11-1 with TRBJ2-5, with D uncertain. Germline-derived CDR1 and CDR2 are SGHAT and FQDESV (reference sequence). This CDR3 is 11 amino acids long. With 3 bases removed from V and 5 bases from J, the gap between germline ends came to 4 bases. This CDR3 reads CASSLVETQYF. As DNA, the CDR3 is TGTGCCAGCAGCTTGGTGGAGACCCAGTACTTC.

The chain combines TRBV4-1 with TRBJ2-4; 12 bases line up with TRBD2. J was trimmed by 0 bases and V by 4 bases; bases with no gene match: 10. Germline-derived CDR1 and CDR2 are MGHRA and YSYEKL. The CDR3 has 19 residues. Here the CDR3 reads CASSLLAGGGYLAKNIQYF. CDR3 nucleotide sequence: TGCGCCAGCAGCCTCCTAGCGGGGGGGGGTTACTTAGCCAAAAACATTCAGTACTTC.